Listed below are T cell receptor beta chains from one sample, sequenced in a study of CD8 T cells in ankylosing spondylitis. From the 5' RACE reads, TCRdb called clonotypes with MiXCR, one entry per CDR3 protein. Among 400,000 or so distinct CDR3 sequences, roughly a quarter were seen once, and the ten largest hold roughly 0.9%. Sequencing input: blood, either unsorted or a sorted T cell fraction (not recorded which). The receptors shown here come from a male donor with ankylosing spondylitis. Each CDR3 is given with its conserved first and last residue. The order of the fields is D gene, clone size, J gene, V gene, CDR3 protein, CDR3 DNA. A D gene is named only where the DNA matches it firmly. A clone size is listed for some rows: how often the clone was seen (once, few, many), or a class if it is expanded.

D: TRBD2; size: NA; J: TRBJ2-5; V: TRBV20-1; CDR3: CSAGLAGLQETQYF; DNA: TGCAGTGCGGGACTAGCGGGCCTGCAAGAGACCCAGTACTTC
D: NA; size: NA; J: TRBJ1-1; V: TRBV20-1; CDR3: CSALLGGGTEAFF; DNA: TGCAGTGCTTTACTAGGGGGGGGAACTGAAGCTTTCTTT
D: TRBD2; size: few; J: TRBJ2-1; V: TRBV4-2; CDR3: CASSQVFPRLAGGNEQFF; DNA: TGTGCCAGCAGCCAAGTTTTCCCCCGCCTAGCGGGAGGTAATGAGCAGTTCTTC
D: TRBD2; size: NA; J: TRBJ2-2; V: TRBV6-1; CDR3: CASRRGLAGGTGELFF; DNA: TGTGCCAGCAGGAGGGGACTAGCGGGAGGCACCGGGGAGCTGTTTTTT
D: NA; size: few; J: TRBJ1-4; V: TRBV7-2; CDR3: CASSWGGGDEKLFF; DNA: TGTGCCAGCAGCTGGGGGGGGGGCGATGAAAAACTGTTTTTT
D: NA; size: NA; J: TRBJ2-1; V: TRBV21-1; CDR3: CASSKGGNEQFF; DNA: TGTGCCAGCAGCAAAGGGGGCAATGAGCAGTTCTTC
D: NA; size: NA; J: TRBJ2-3; V: TRBV11-2; CDR3: CASSPRHTDTQYF; DNA: TGTGCCAGCAGCCCCCGACACACAGATACGCAGTATTTT
D: NA; size: NA; J: TRBJ2-1; V: TRBV13; CDR3: CASSLGLSSIGDEQFF; DNA: TGTGCCAGCAGCTTAGGCCTTAGCTCGATAGGTGATGAGCAGTTCTTC
D: TRBD2; size: few; J: TRBJ2-2; V: TRBV5-1; CDR3: CASSVVIAGNTGELFF; DNA: TGCGCCAGCAGCGTGGTAATAGCGGGAAACACCGGGGAGCTGTTTTTT
D: TRBD1; size: NA; J: TRBJ2-6; V: TRBV11-1; CDR3: CASSSPKGQGFFSGANVLTF; DNA: TGTGCCAGCAGCTCCCCTAAGGGACAGGGGTTTTTCTCTGGGGCCAACGTCCTGACTTTC
D: NA; size: few; J: TRBJ2-5; V: TRBV20-1; CDR3: CSATRRGQETQYF; DNA: TGCAGTGCTACTAGGCGGGGCCAAGAGACCCAGTACTTC
D: NA; size: NA; J: TRBJ2-7; V: TRBV29-1; CDR3: CSVEGASDEQYF; DNA: TGCAGCGTTGAAGGGGCCTCCGACGAGCAGTACTTC
D: NA; size: NA; J: TRBJ2-1; V: TRBV15; CDR3: CATSRDRTGGDEQFF; DNA: TGTGCCACCAGCAGAGATCGAACGGGTGGCGATGAGCAGTTCTTC
D: NA; size: few; J: TRBJ2-1; V: TRBV5-1; CDR3: CASSLAGNSYNEQFF; DNA: TGCGCCAGCAGCTTGGCAGGGAACTCCTACAATGAGCAGTTCTTC
D: NA; size: NA; J: TRBJ2-1; V: TRBV20-1; CDR3: CSAKGVFGDEQFF; DNA: TGCAGTGCTAAGGGGGTATTCGGGGATGAGCAGTTCTTC
D: NA; size: few; J: TRBJ2-3; V: TRBV20-1; CDR3: CSARDSGRAEDTQYF; DNA: TGCAGTGCTAGAGATAGTGGCAGGGCAGAAGATACGCAGTATTTT
D: NA; size: few; J: TRBJ2-2; V: TRBV27; CDR3: CASSPFLATGELFF; DNA: TGTGCCAGCAGTCCCTTCCTAGCGACCGGGGAGCTGTTTTTT
D: TRBD2; size: NA; J: TRBJ2-1; V: TRBV7-9; CDR3: CASSSGTSGRIDEQFF; DNA: TGTGCCAGCAGCTCCGGGACTAGCGGTCGTATCGATGAGCAGTTCTTC
D: TRBD2; size: NA; J: TRBJ2-3; V: TRBV5-1; CDR3: CASRQEGGRTDTQYF; DNA: TGCGCCAGCAGACAGGAGGGAGGGCGCACAGATACGCAGTATTTT
D: TRBD2; size: few; J: TRBJ2-7; V: TRBV20-1; CDR3: CSASPLAGASYEQYF; DNA: TGCAGTGCTAGTCCACTAGCGGGAGCCTCCTACGAGCAGTACTTC
D: NA; size: NA; J: TRBJ1-5; V: TRBV20-1; CDR3: CSAQGTEPQHF; DNA: TGCAGTGCTCAAGGTACTGAGCCCCAGCATTTT
D: NA; size: NA; J: TRBJ1-4; V: TRBV7-9; CDR3: CASSYASGVRSEKLFF; DNA: TGTGCCAGCAGCTACGCCTCGGGTGTGCGGTCTGAAAAACTGTTTTTT
D: NA; size: NA; J: TRBJ2-1; V: TRBV4-1; CDR3: CASRPGDPANEQFF; DNA: TGCGCCAGCAGACCCGGAGACCCAGCCAATGAGCAGTTCTTC
D: NA; size: NA; J: TRBJ1-5; V: TRBV7-2; CDR3: CASSLEGWNQPQHF; DNA: TGTGCCAGCAGCTTAGAAGGTTGGAATCAGCCCCAGCATTTT
D: NA; size: NA; J: TRBJ1-2; V: TRBV6-4; CDR3: CASLNRERCGYTF; DNA: TGTGCCAGCCTCAACAGGGAGAGGTGCGGCTACACCTTC
D: TRBD2; size: few; J: TRBJ2-1; V: TRBV20-1; CDR3: CSARPGGSTYNEQFF; DNA: TGCAGTGCTCGACCCGGGGGGTCCACCTACAATGAGCAGTTCTTC
D: NA; size: NA; J: TRBJ2-7; V: TRBV6-2/TRBV6-3; CDR3: CASSRTVPYEQYF; DNA: TGTGCCAGCAGCCGGACGGTCCCCTACGAGCAGTACTTC
D: NA; size: many; J: TRBJ1-1; V: TRBV12-3/TRBV12-4; CDR3: CASKSSMGNTEAFF; DNA: TGTGCCAGCAAGTCAAGTATGGGGAACACTGAAGCTTTCTTT
D: NA; size: NA; J: TRBJ2-4; V: TRBV20-1; CDR3: CSARDTEDRNIQYF; DNA: TGCAGTGCTAGAGATACTGAAGACAGGAACATTCAGTACTTC